A single sample is the source of the 32 T cell receptor beta chains below, sequenced in a study of OX40 agonist ivuxolimab in advanced cancers. Sequencing was performed with immunoSEQ multiplex PCR; in TCRdb, only in-frame clones are kept and a portion is missing. The sample has about 72,000 clones; around 91% are singletons. The specimen comprised CD4+ or CD8+ T cells sorted from blood, sampled in a trial of the OX40 agonist ivuxolimab. These receptors were collected from an adult with an advanced solid tumor such as melanoma, head and neck, liver or kidney cancer.

The rearrangement joins TRBV25-1 to TRBJ1-3, with 7 positions matching TRBD1. This CDR3 region has 16 residues. The V gene's germline CDR1 is MGHDK and CDR2 SYGVNS. Unmatched junction bases numbered 10, after V lost 6 bases and J lost 2 bases. CDR3 sequence reads: CASSPVQGEPGNTIYF. The CDR3 coding sequence is TGTGCCAGCAGCCCCGTCCAGGGGGAGCCTGGAAACACCATATATTTT. Together with reference TRBV25-1 and TRBJ1-3, the CDR3 gives the full variable domain: EADIYQTPRYLVIGTGKKITLECSQTMGHDKMYWYQQDPGMELHLIHYSYGVNSTEKGDLSSESTVSRIRTEHFPLTLESARPSHTSQYLCASSPVQGEPGNTIYFGEGSWLTVV.

V gene TRBV10-1 combines with J gene TRBJ1-5; tentative D call: TRBD1 (5 bases). Germline lookup yields CDR1 WNHNN and CDR2 SYGVQD (reference sequence). The CDR3 is 14 amino acids. Trimming shortened V by 3 bases and J by 6 bases, and 12 bases separated the two germline ends. The chain's CDR3 is CASSEGAIGQPQHF. CDR3 sequence (DNA): TGCGCCAGCAGTGAAGGGGCTATCGGTCAGCCCCAGCATTTT.

The V and J genes are TRBV30 and TRBJ2-4; 8 bases are shared with TRBD2. From germline, CDR1 is GTSNPN and CDR2 SVGIG (reference sequence). This CDR3 region has 17 residues. V gave up 1 base and J gave up 2 bases; unmatched junction bases: 10. CDR3 sequence (DNA): TGTGCCTGGAGTGCCGTAGCGGGATTCTTAACCAAAAACATTCAGTACTTC. As protein: CAWSAVAGFLTKNIQYF.

Here the CDR3 DNA reads TGTGCCAGCAGCCCGAAAGGCCTACCTTCCTACGAGCAGTACTTC. Protein sequence: CASSPKGLPSYEQYF. J is TRBJ2-7 and V is TRBV7-9; D remains ambiguous. CDR3 length: 15 amino acids. Germline loops: CDR1 SEHNR, CDR2 FQNEAQ (reference sequence). V was shortened by 5 bases and J by 1 base, with 15 bases between the two germline ends.

The chain combines TRBV11-2 with TRBJ2-3, with 13 bases matching TRBD2. CDR1 SGHAT and CDR2 FQNNGV come from the germline V gene. This CDR3 has 16 residues. Trimming removed 5 bases from V and 6 bases from J; junction bases left unmatched: 8. Written as DNA, the CDR3 is TGTGCCAGCAGCCGCATGGGGGGACTAGCGGGGGATACGCAGTATTTT. This sequence encodes CASSRMGGLAGDTQYF. Complete variable domain (other parts from reference TRBV11-2 and TRBJ2-3): EAGVAQSPRYKIIEKRQSVAFWCNPISGHATLYWYQQILGQGPKLLIQFQNNGVVDDSQLPKDRFSAERLKGVDSTLKIQPAKLEDSAVYLCASSRMGGLAGDTQYFGPGTRLTVL.

J is TRBJ2-7 and V is TRBV28; 7 nucleotides align to TRBD2. V lost 1 base and J lost 4; bases outside the gene matches: 7. The germline CDR1 and CDR2 sequences are MDHEN and SYDVKM. This CDR3 has 15 residues. CDR3 DNA sequence: TGTGCCAGCAGTTTATCGGCGGGAGTCGATTACGAGCAGTACTTC. It encodes CASSLSAGVDYEQYF.

The V gene is TRBV28, the J gene TRBJ1-2, with D maybe TRBD1 (6 bases). The CDR3 length is 13 residues. Germline lookup yields CDR1 MDHEN and CDR2 SYDVKM. Trimming took off 5 bases at V and 5 bases at J, with 12 bases between the two ends. CDR3 region: CASSPLTGYGYTF. CDR3 in DNA: TGTGCCAGCAGTCCACTTACAGGGTATGGCTACACCTTC.

The chain joins TRBV5-1 to TRBJ2-7; no firm D call. The V and J ends lost 0 bases and 6 bases respectively, with 7 bases between them. The CDR3 covers 12 residues. Germline CDR1 is SGHRS and CDR2 is YFSETQ. In nucleotides, the CDR3 is TGCGCCAGCAGCTTGGGTGCAGGCGAGCAGTACTTC. Translating it yields CASSLGAGEQYF.

The chain employs TRBV7-2 and TRBJ2-1; D assignment may be TRBD1 or TRBD2 (5 bases each). Trimming left V 4 bases short and J 5 bases short, with 15 bases between. Germline CDR1 is SGHTA and CDR2 is FQGNSA. There are 15 residues in the CDR3. CDR3 coding DNA: TGTGCCAGCAGCTACAGACAGACTACCAACAATGAGCAGTTCTTC. Protein sequence: CASSYRQTTNNEQFF.

The rearrangement joins TRBV7-9 to TRBJ2-7; 8 nucleotides match TRBD1. Trimming took 5 bases from V and 5 from J; bases not matched to a gene: 11. The CDR3 is 15 residues long. Germline CDR1 reads SEHNR; CDR2 reads FQNEAQ (reference sequence). For the CDR3, the DNA is TGTGCCAGCAGCAACCGACAGGGGAATTCGAACGAGCAGTACTTC. This encodes CASSNRQGNSNEQYF.

This CDR3 is CASSYSRGYNEQFF. CDR3 DNA: TGTGCCAGCAGTTACTCGAGGGGGTACAATGAGCAGTTCTTC. The V and J genes are TRBV6-5 and TRBJ2-1; a weak D match, TRBD1 (6 bases). This CDR3 has 14 amino acids. CDR1 MNHEY and CDR2 SVGAGI come from the germline V gene. V lost 0 bases, J lost 4 bases, and 7 bases lay in between.

The chain has TRBV5-1 and TRBJ2-4, with no clear D. Germline V gene data show CDR1 as SGHRS and CDR2 as YFSETQ. This CDR3 comprises 15 residues. The ends were cut back, 6 bases at V and 6 bases at J, with 19 bases in the middle. The CDR3 sequence: CASTPGTAVGNIQYF. CDR3 bases: TGCGCCAGCACCCCAGGCACCGCGGTGGGAAACATTCAGTACTTC.

The chain combines TRBV6-1 with TRBJ2-1; possibly TRBD1 for D (6 bases). The ends were cut back, 3 bases at V and 5 bases at J, with 11 bases in the middle. The CDR3 loop spans 14 amino acids. Germline V CDR1 and CDR2: MNHNS, SASEGT. CDR3 sequence reads: CASSDPGVDNEQFF. The CDR3 DNA reads TGTGCCAGCAGTGACCCAGGGGTAGACAATGAGCAGTTCTTC.

The chain is built from TRBV2 and TRBJ1-2, with 7 bases fitting TRBD1. Germline V gene data show CDR1 as SNHLY and CDR2 as FYNNEI. The V gene end was trimmed by 6 bases and the J gene end by 8 bases; junction bases not matched to a gene: 9. The CDR3 spans 13 residues. CDR3 sequence (DNA): TGTGCCAGCAGGGGTTACGACAGGGCCGGCTACACCTTC. Its protein is CASRGYDRAGYTF. Full variable domain (rest looked up from reference TRBV2 and TRBJ1-2): EPEVTQTPSHQVTQMGQEVILRCVPISNHLYFYWYRQILGQKVEFLVSFYNNEISEKSEIFDDQFSVERPDGSNFTLKIRSTKLEDSAMYFCASRGYDRAGYTFGSGTRLTVV.

The chain carries TRBV4-1 and TRBJ2-1; 11 bases are a match to TRBD2. Trimming at V came to 2 bases and at J to 9 bases, leaving 9 bases not matched to a gene. This CDR3 is 16 amino acids long. Germline-derived CDR1 and CDR2 are MGHRA and YSYEKL. The CDR3 loop reads CASSQQVAGGPGEQFF. CDR3 nucleotides: TGCGCCAGCAGCCAACAGGTAGCGGGAGGGCCCGGTGAGCAGTTCTTC.

This clone showed up just once. The V gene is TRBV28, the J gene TRBJ1-2, with 9 nucleotides matching TRBD1. This CDR3 is 14 amino acids long. Unmatched junction bases numbered 3, after V lost 2 bases and J lost 5 bases. Per germline, CDR1 MDHEN and CDR2 SYDVKM. CDR3 sequence: CASSLTGGNYGYTF. As DNA, the CDR3 is TGTGCCAGCAGTTTAACAGGGGGCAATTATGGCTACACCTTC.

The rearrangement uses TRBV7-3 and TRBJ1-1; the D gene is possibly TRBD1 (5 bases). Germline CDR1 SGHTA, CDR2 FQGTGA. The CDR3 is made up of 16 amino acids. The V end was cut by 2 bases, the J end by 0 bases, with 13 bases between. The CDR3 DNA is TGTGCCAGCAGCTTATCTCCAGGGCAGCTGAACACTGAAGCTTTCTTT. It encodes CASSLSPGQLNTEAFF.

V usage is TRBV11-2 and J usage is TRBJ2-2; D perhaps matches TRBD1 (5 bases). The CDR3 spans 14 residues. Trimming took 5 bases from V and 5 from J, leaving 12 bases between them. Germline-derived CDR1 and CDR2 are SGHAT and FQNNGV. The CDR3 reads CASSESRVTGELFF. In nucleotides, the CDR3 is TGTGCCAGCAGCGAATCCAGGGTGACCGGGGAGCTGTTTTTT.

This chain links TRBV7-6 with TRBJ2-5, with D maybe TRBD1 (6 bases). The CDR3 consists of 15 residues. Trimming removed 0 bases at V and 5 bases at J, with 13 bases between. Germline values: CDR1 SGHVS, CDR2 FNYEAQ. CDR3: CASSLALRQAETQYF. As DNA, the CDR3 is TGTGCCAGCAGCTTAGCGCTCCGACAGGCGGAGACCCAGTACTTC.

V and J are TRBV5-6 and TRBJ1-1, with a possible D match to TRBD1 (5 bases). The CDR3 is 14 residues long. Germline values: CDR1 SGHDT, CDR2 YYEEEE. Trimming took off 5 bases at V and 1 base at J, with 12 bases between the two ends. The CDR3, as DNA: TGTGCCAGCAGACACGGGACCGAGAACACTGAAGCTTTCTTT. Its protein product is CASRHGTENTEAFF. Variable domain in full (rest from reference TRBV5-6 and TRBJ1-1): DAGVTQSPTHLIKTRGQQVTLRCSPKSGHDTVSWYQQALGQGPQFIFQYYEEEERQRGNFPDRFSGHQFPNYSSELNVNALLLGDSALYLCASRHGTENTEAFFGQGTRLTVV.

The rearrangement links TRBV19 to TRBJ2-2; D unresolved. Per germline, CDR1 LNHDA and CDR2 SQIVND (reference sequence). Trimming took 3 bases from V and 7 from J, leaving 12 bases between them. CDR3 length equals 14 residues. The CDR3 DNA follows: TGTGCCAGTAGTATGTTAGAGATGATCGGGGAGCTGTTTTTT. This codes for CASSMLEMIGELFF.

V gene TRBV6-1 combines with J gene TRBJ1-2, with TRBD1 matching 8 bases. Germline values: CDR1 MNHNS, CDR2 SASEGT. CDR3 size: 13 residues. Trimming at V came to 5 bases and at J to 5 bases, leaving 4 bases not matched to a gene. The CDR3 DNA follows: TGTGCCAGCAGTAGGGACAGGACATATGGCTACACCTTC. This translates into CASSRDRTYGYTF.

The chain employs TRBV7-9 and TRBJ1-2; D unresolved. The germline CDR1 and CDR2 sequences are SEHNR and FQNEAQ (reference sequence). Trimming removed 6 bases from V and 8 bases from J, with 19 bases in between. The CDR3 runs to 14 residues. The CDR3 DNA is TGTGCCAGCAGTTCCGGCGGGGTCGGCGGGGGCTACACCTTC. As protein: CASSSGGVGGGYTF.

The V and J genes are TRBV5-8 and TRBJ1-5, with D tentatively TRBD1 (6 bases). This CDR3 has 14 residues. Germline values: CDR1 SGHTS, CDR2 YDEGEE. V dropped 0 bases and J dropped 6 bases, with 10 bases sitting between them. In nucleotides, the CDR3 is TGTGCCAGCAGCTTGGAAAGGGGGACTCAGCCCCAGCATTTT. This gives the protein CASSLERGTQPQHF.

This chain connects TRBV5-5 to TRBJ1-6; TRBD1 agrees at 9 bases. Germline-derived CDR1 and CDR2 are SGHKS and YYEKEE (reference sequence). The CDR3 consists of 16 residues. J was trimmed by 4 bases and V by 3 bases; bases with no gene match: 5. In DNA, the CDR3 is TGTGCCAGCAGCTCAGGACAGGGGATTTATAATTCACCCCTCCACTTT. Its translation: CASSSGQGIYNSPLHF.

This chain joins TRBV18 and TRBJ2-2; 12 bases line up with TRBD1. From germline, CDR1 is KGHSH and CDR2 LQKENI. CDR3 length equals 15 residues. Trimming removed 5 bases from V and 6 bases from J; junction bases left unmatched: 4. The CDR3 region is CASSSGQGASGELFF. The CDR3 DNA sequence: TGTGCCAGCTCATCGGGACAGGGGGCCTCCGGGGAGCTGTTTTTT.

V and J are TRBV6-6 and TRBJ2-2, with TRBD1 identical over 11 bases. Germline V gene lookup returns CDR1 MNHNY and CDR2 SVGAGI (reference sequence). Trimming at V came to 6 bases and at J to 6 bases, leaving 9 bases not matched to a gene. The CDR3 sequence is 16 residues long. The CDR3 DNA reads TGTGCCAGCAGAAATCCGGACAGGGGGCTGTCCGGGGAGCTGTTTTTT. Translation gives CASRNPDRGLSGELFF.

The chain links TRBV6-1 to TRBJ2-3, with 14 bases fitting TRBD2. With V trimmed by 4 bases and J by 4 bases, 1 base remained unmatched. Per the germline V gene, CDR1 is MNHNS and CDR2 is SASEGT. The CDR3 has 15 residues. CDR3 sequence: CASSGLAGGPDTQYF. CDR3 in DNA: TGTGCCAGCAGTGGACTAGCGGGAGGGCCAGATACGCAGTATTTT.

This chain uses TRBV7-9 with TRBJ2-1, with 13 bases that match TRBD2. The V and J ends lost 0 bases and 3 bases, in that order; junction bases with no gene match: 2. Germline CDR1 SEHNR, CDR2 FQNEAQ (reference sequence). The CDR3 length is 17 residues. In DNA form, the CDR3 reads TGTGCCAGCAGCTTAGCCGGGACTAGCGGGGTCTACAATGAGCAGTTCTTC. Translation: CASSLAGTSGVYNEQFF.

The chain couples TRBV5-1 to TRBJ2-5; TRBD1 agrees at 7 bases. The V gene end was trimmed by 4 bases and the J gene end by 1 base; junction bases not matched to a gene: 4. CDR1 and CDR2 from the germline V gene are SGHRS and YFSETQ. The CDR3 has 14 residues. This CDR3 is CASSDGQAQETQYF. The CDR3 DNA sequence: TGCGCCAGCAGCGACGGACAGGCCCAAGAGACCCAGTACTTC.

This clone appeared a single time. The rearrangement links TRBV7-2 to TRBJ1-6, with no clear D. The V gene's germline CDR1 is SGHTA and CDR2 FQGNSA. V was cut by 7 bases and J by 5 bases, with 12 bases left in between. This CDR3 is 14 amino acids long. For the CDR3, the DNA is TGTGCCAGCACTTTGAGGACCAATAATTCACCCCTCCACTTT. It specifies CASTLRTNNSPLHF.

The CDR3 DNA follows: TGTGCCAGCAGGACCCCCGCGGTTGGCACCGGGGAGCTGTTTTTT. Its protein product is CASRTPAVGTGELFF. This chain links TRBV6-5 with TRBJ2-2, with no clear D. Between the trimmed V and J ends, which lost 6 bases and 4 bases, there was a span of 15 bases. The CDR3 loop spans 15 amino acids. Germline lookup yields CDR1 MNHEY and CDR2 SVGAGI.